A selection of T cell receptor beta chains follows, all from one sample in a study of T cell responses to AZD1222 COVID-19 vaccine. The method was immunoSEQ multiplex PCR; TCRdb's version includes in-frame clones alone and lacks a portion of them. The data show some 170,000 clones, roughly 90% seen once. The sample here was peripheral blood, taken 28 days after the second AZD1222 dose. These receptors were collected from an adult who received the AZD1222 COVID-19 vaccine. Both conserved end residues are part of each CDR3. A D gene is named only where the DNA matches it firmly. Clone size appears in some rows only: once, few, many, or a class for an expanded clone.

CDR3 protein	CDR3 DNA	D gene	clone size	V gene	J gene
CASRTGLSSYEQYF	TGTGCCAGCAGGACCGGATTAAGCTCCTACGAGCAGTACTTC	-	-	TRBV6-5	TRBJ2-7
CASSQDPDRSYNEQFF	TGCGCCAGCAGCCAAGACCCAGACCGCTCCTACAATGAGCAGTTCTTC	-	once	TRBV4-1	TRBJ2-1
CASGPGGTGLSGANVLTF	TGTGCCAGTGGACCCGGTGGGACAGGACTCTCTGGGGCCAACGTCCTGACTTTC	TRBD1	-	TRBV19	TRBJ2-6
CASGTGPPYEQYF	TGTGCTAGTGGTACCGGGCCGCCTTACGAGCAGTACTTC	-	-	TRBV12-5	TRBJ2-7
CASRGLAEGASGNQPQHF	TGTGCCAGTCGAGGCCTAGCGGAGGGGGCGTCTGGCAATCAGCCCCAGCATTTT	TRBD1	-	TRBV19	TRBJ1-5
CASSTLAVSGYTF	TGTGCCAGCAGTACCCTAGCCGTTTCCGGCTACACCTTC	-	-	TRBV6-2/TRBV6-3	TRBJ1-2
CSVRTGSEQYF	TGCAGCGTGCGTACAGGGAGCGAGCAGTACTTC	-	-	TRBV29-1	TRBJ2-7
CASSVGGAVSSYNEQFF	TGTGCCAGCAGCGTAGGAGGGGCGGTAAGCTCCTACAATGAGCAGTTCTTC	-	-	TRBV9	TRBJ2-1
CASSLIGPRFDGYTF	TGTGCCAGCAGTTTAATAGGGCCGCGTTTCGATGGCTACACCTTC	-	-	TRBV27	TRBJ1-2
CASSGEQGDQPQHF	TGTGCCAGCTCAGGTGAACAGGGGGATCAGCCCCAGCATTTT	TRBD1	-	TRBV18	TRBJ1-5
CASSYEGSGANVLTF	TGTGCCAGCAGCTACGAGGGCTCTGGGGCCAACGTCCTGACTTTC	-	-	TRBV5-4	TRBJ2-6
CASGRGQGPIYGYTF	TGCGCCAGCGGCCGAGGTCAGGGGCCGATCTATGGCTACACCTTC	-	-	TRBV4-1	TRBJ1-2
CASSWGTGNTEAFF	TGCGCCAGCAGCTGGGGGACAGGGAACACTGAAGCTTTCTTT	TRBD1	-	TRBV5-1	TRBJ1-1
CASSQSPDRGFMNTEAFF	TGTGCCAGCAGCCAATCCCCGGACAGGGGATTCATGAACACTGAAGCTTTCTTT	TRBD1	-	TRBV4-2	TRBJ1-1
CASSLSQTKGGYTF	TGTGCCAGCAGTTTGAGCCAGACAAAGGGGGGCTACACCTTC	-	-	TRBV6-5	TRBJ1-2
CASSLDRAGYTF	TGTGCCAGCAGCTTAGATAGGGCGGGCTACACCTTC	-	-	TRBV11-2	TRBJ1-2
CASRRGAADTQYF	TGCGCCAGCAGGCGAGGCGCGGCGGATACGCAGTATTTT	-	-	TRBV10-2	TRBJ2-3